This T cell receptor beta chain was obtained from a study of Tregs in tolerant kidney transplant recipients. Study overall: Sorting after B cell culture yielded CD25+CD127- and 4-1BB+CD40L- CD4+ cells.

This clone showed up just a few times. What it recognizes is unknown. General study findings and limits: No direct test of biological reproducibility was done here.

This table comes from immunoSEQ multiplex PCR, and its TCRdb copy is limited to in-frame clones, with some not included. This table has over 1,400 clones, 35% to 50% appearing once. Sequencing input: Tregs from blood grown in culture. This sequence originates from a human donor in good health.

CDR3 coding DNA: TGTGCCATCAGTACCAGGGTGGCCGGGGAGCTGTTTTTT. Protein product: CAISTRVAGELFF. The chain couples TRBV10-3 to TRBJ2-2; tentatively, D is TRBD1 (5 bases). The germline V gene encodes CDR1 ENHRY and CDR2 SYGVKD. The CDR3 has 13 amino acids. With 5 bases removed from V and 6 bases from J, the gap between germline ends came to 10 bases.